Below, 25 T cell receptor beta chains from the same sample are listed, as sequenced in a study of shared clonotypes between healthy human individuals. Data came from immunoSEQ multiplex PCR; TCRdb stores just in-frame clones and leaves some out. The sample holds some 2 million clones, 85% to 95% seen once. CD8 cells regarded as naive lacked CD45RO, were positively chosen for CCR7, and omitted terminally differentiated effector memory CD45RA+ cells. Sequencing was carried out using naive CD8+ T cells sorted from blood. All receptors derive from a young man in good health.

V usage is TRBV5-6 and J usage is TRBJ2-7; TRBD2 matches at 7 bases. The CDR3 has 19 amino acids. The ends lost 3 bases at V and 5 bases at J; junction bases unmatched: 23. In germline, CDR1 is SGHDT, CDR2 YYEEEE. The CDR3 nucleotides read TGTGCCAGCAGCTCGGACTTAAAAGGAGGGAGGGGACTGACCGACGAGCAGTACTTC. It specifies CASSSDLKGGRGLTDEQYF.

The chain carries TRBV7-2 and TRBJ2-7, with 11 bases identical to TRBD2. Germline V gene sequence: CDR1 SGHTA, CDR2 FQGNSA. The CDR3 length is 16 residues. The trim removed 3 bases at V and 0 bases at J, leaving 4 bases unmatched. CDR3 sequence reads: CASSLTGTSGSYEQYF. CDR3 DNA: TGTGCCAGCAGCTTGACCGGGACTAGCGGCTCCTACGAGCAGTACTTC.

This rearrangement joins TRBV10-3 to TRBJ2-1; D is unresolved. Trimming pared 0 bases from V and 2 bases from J, leaving 11 bases between. The CDR3 runs to 16 residues. Germline CDR1 and CDR2: ENHRY and SYGVKD. CDR3 in DNA: TGTGCCATCAGTGAGTCGGTAATTGGAGCCTACAATGAGCAGTTCTTC. As protein: CAISESVIGAYNEQFF.

The chain uses TRBV28 and TRBJ2-7; tentatively, D is TRBD1 (6 bases). The CDR3 runs to 14 residues. V lost 2 bases and J lost 5, with 13 bases in between. CDR1 and CDR2 (germline): MDHEN, SYDVKM. CDR3 sequence reads: CASSLRGYRNEQYF. The CDR3 bases are TGTGCCAGCAGTTTAAGGGGGTATCGCAACGAGCAGTACTTC.

The chain carries TRBV4-3 and TRBJ2-5; 15 bases match TRBD2. Per germline, CDR1 LGHNA and CDR2 YSLEER. CDR3 length: 17 amino acids. The V gene end was trimmed by 0 bases and the J gene end by 4 bases; junction bases not matched to a gene: 3. The CDR3 here is CASSQDWGLAGGETQYF. The CDR3 nucleotides are TGCGCCAGCAGCCAAGATTGGGGACTAGCGGGAGGAGAGACCCAGTACTTC.

About this clone: This same CDR3 is encoded by further DNA sequences in the sample. The V and J genes are TRBV6-5 and TRBJ1-1; tentatively, D is TRBD1 (6 bases). The CDR3 contains 13 residues. With 7 bases removed from V and 8 bases from J, the gap between germline ends came to 17 bases. The V gene's germline CDR1 is MNHEY and CDR2 SVGAGI. In DNA, the CDR3 is TGTGCCAGCACCAACGTGGGGGGGCCGGAAGCTTTCTTT. It is translated as CASTNVGGPEAFF.

This clone is a singleton in its sample. This sample includes further DNA sequences coding for the same CDR3. The chain couples TRBV9 to TRBJ2-3, with D possibly being TRBD1 or TRBD2 (5 bases each). Germline loops: CDR1 SGDLS, CDR2 YYNGEE. The CDR3 runs 10 residues. Trimming stripped 7 bases from V and 5 bases from J, with 5 bases between. CDR3 bases: TGTGCCAGCGGGGGAGATACGCAGTATTTT. It codes for CASGGDTQYF.

The chain has TRBV7-2 and TRBJ2-7, with 9 bases fitting TRBD1. This CDR3 has 14 amino acids. V shed 5 bases, J shed 3 bases, and the junction held 5 bases outside the gene matches. The germline gives CDR1 SGHTA, CDR2 FQGNSA. In nucleotides, the CDR3 is TGTGCCAGCAGCGCGCGACAGGGGGACTACGAGCAGTACTTC. Its translation is CASSARQGDYEQYF.

The chain couples TRBV7-9 to TRBJ1-1; possibly TRBD1 for D (6 bases). V was clipped by 7 bases and J by 0 bases, with 12 bases between them. Germline CDR1 reads SEHNR; CDR2 reads FQNEAQ (reference sequence). The length of the CDR3 is 14 residues. This CDR3 is CASTKDRMNTEAFF. The CDR3 DNA is TGTGCCAGCACCAAGGACAGAATGAACACTGAAGCTTTCTTT.

In regard to this clone: Other DNA sequences in this sample translate to the same CDR3. The chain employs TRBV5-4 and TRBJ1-6, with D unclear. Trimming took 4 bases from V and 10 from J, leaving 9 bases between them. This CDR3 spans 12 amino acids. Germline-derived CDR1 and CDR2 are SGHNT and YYREEE (reference sequence). CDR3 sequence: CASSPGGSPLHF. The DNA of the CDR3 is TGTGCCAGCAGCCCAGGCGGGTCACCCCTCCACTTT.

The rearrangement links TRBV10-3 to TRBJ1-3, with D unclear. The CDR3 consists of 15 residues. Trimming took off 3 bases at V and 3 bases at J, with 12 bases between the two ends. CDR1 and CDR2 from the germline V gene are ENHRY and SYGVKD. CDR3 sequence reads: CAISDPTDSGNTIYF. CDR3 in DNA: TGTGCCATCAGTGACCCAACAGATAGTGGAAACACCATATATTTT.

V is TRBV4-1 and J is TRBJ1-5, with 7 positions matching TRBD1. Trimming at V came to 0 bases and at J to 5 bases, leaving 4 bases not matched to a gene. Germline V gene lookup returns CDR1 MGHRA and CDR2 YSYEKL. The CDR3 has 15 amino acids. CDR3 loop: CASSQEGGQYQPQHF. Here the CDR3 DNA reads TGCGCCAGCAGCCAAGAGGGGGGACAGTATCAGCCCCAGCATTTT.

The genes are TRBV27 and TRBJ2-7, with D maybe TRBD2 (7 bases). The germline CDR1 and CDR2 sequences are MNHEY and SMNVEV (reference sequence). Deletions cut 5 bases from V and 3 bases from J, with 14 bases between. The CDR3 consists of 14 residues. CDR3 nucleotide sequence: TGTGCCAGCAGTCTGGCGGGGGCTGTCTACGAGCAGTACTTC. This translates into CASSLAGAVYEQYF.

The V call is TRBV30, the J call TRBJ1-1; a possible D gene is TRBD1 (6 bases). There are 15 residues in the CDR3. V shed 1 base and J shed 1 base, with 13 bases lying between them. Germline V gene lookup returns CDR1 GTSNPN and CDR2 SVGIG (reference sequence). The CDR3 reads CAWSEMGGRNTEAFF. The CDR3 DNA reads as TGTGCCTGGAGTGAGATGGGGGGCAGGAACACTGAAGCTTTCTTT.

On this clone itself: The sample has other DNA sequences that encode this CDR3 too. This sequence joins TRBV27 and TRBJ2-5, with 10 bases aligning to TRBD1. CDR3 length: 15 amino acids. CDR1 and CDR2 from the germline V gene are MNHEY and SMNVEV (reference sequence). V lost 5 bases, J lost 2 bases, and 5 bases stayed unmatched. The CDR3 loop reads CASSPRTGGQETQYF. In nucleotides, the CDR3 is TGTGCCAGCAGTCCCCGGACAGGGGGGCAAGAGACCCAGTACTTC.

On this clone itself: Other DNA variants within this sample encode the same CDR3. The rearrangement uses TRBV7-2 and TRBJ2-3; D gene uncertain. Per the germline V gene, CDR1 is SGHTA and CDR2 is FQGNSA. CDR3 length equals 13 residues. V was pared by 4 bases and J by 0 bases, with 5 bases between. DNA of the CDR3: TGTGCCAGCAGCTCAACGAGCACAGATACGCAGTATTTT. Its translation: CASSSTSTDTQYF.

Comments on this clone: The sample has other DNA sequences that encode this CDR3 too. V gene TRBV13 combines with J gene TRBJ1-2, with 8 bases aligning to TRBD1. The V segment lost 5 bases and the J segment 2 bases; nucleotides outside the gene matches: 4. This CDR3 contains 14 residues. The germline V gene encodes CDR1 PRHDT and CDR2 FYEKMQ (reference sequence). CDR3 nucleotide sequence: TGTGCCAGCAGCCCAGGACAGGGAAACTATGGCTACACCTTC. Translated, it gives CASSPGQGNYGYTF.

V gene TRBV28 combines with J gene TRBJ1-2; weak D call: TRBD1 (5 bases). V was cut by 6 bases and J by 8 bases, with 22 bases left in between. The CDR3 consists of 15 residues. Per germline, CDR1 MDHEN and CDR2 SYDVKM. Here the CDR3 DNA reads TGTGCCAGCAGGGGTTGGGGACTGCAACCGGAAGGCTACACCTTC. This encodes CASRGWGLQPEGYTF.

This clone was seen a single time. The chain is built from TRBV7-9 and TRBJ2-1, with 7 bases aligning to TRBD2. The CDR3 extends over 16 amino acids. CDR1 and CDR2 (germline): SEHNR, FQNEAQ (reference sequence). After removal of 5 bases from V and 2 bases from J, the junction contained 9 bases not matched to a gene. The CDR3 DNA is TGTGCCAGCAGCCCCGGCTCTAGCGGAGCCTACAATGAGCAGTTCTTC. Amino acid sequence: CASSPGSSGAYNEQFF.

The CDR3 loop reads CASSNDWNTGELFF. For the CDR3, the DNA is TGTGCCAGTAGTAACGACTGGAACACCGGGGAGCTGTTTTTT. The J gene is TRBJ2-2, the V gene TRBV19; D not resolved. The ends were cut back, 4 bases at V and 1 base at J, with 7 bases in the middle. Germline V gives CDR1 LNHDA, CDR2 SQIVND (reference sequence). This CDR3 is built from 14 residues.

This sequence joins TRBV5-6 and TRBJ1-5, with TRBD1 as a possible D gene (5 bases). This CDR3 has 15 amino acids. Germline CDR1 SGHDT, CDR2 YYEEEE. The ends were cut back, 4 bases at V and 2 bases at J, with 13 bases in the middle. This CDR3 is CASSPGPAGNQPQHF. The DNA for the CDR3 is TGTGCCAGCAGCCCGGGACCGGCTGGCAATCAGCCCCAGCATTTT.

Worth noting for this clone: Other DNA sequences within the sample encode an identical CDR3. The chain employs TRBV20-1 and TRBJ2-7; no clear D gene. V lost 3 bases, J lost 3 bases, and 6 bases lay in between. The germline CDR1 and CDR2 sequences are DFQATT and SNEGSKA (reference sequence). The length of the CDR3 is 11 residues. The CDR3 DNA follows: TGCAGTGCTAGTAACAGCTACGAGCAGTACTTC. Its protein is CSASNSYEQYF.

The chain has TRBV5-7 and TRBJ2-5; D possibly corresponds to TRBD2 (6 bases). TRBV5-7 is reported as an ORF; its role is uncertain. The CDR3 covers 14 residues. Trimming took off 2 bases at V and 5 bases at J, with 13 bases between the two ends. Written as DNA, the CDR3 is TGTGCCAGCAGCTTTGGGACGGAGGGGGAGACCCAGTACTTC. This gives the protein CASSFGTEGETQYF.

The chain joins TRBV27 to TRBJ2-7; TRBD2 matches at 7 bases. From germline, CDR1 is MNHEY and CDR2 SMNVEV (reference sequence). This CDR3 contains 14 residues. The V and J ends lost 5 bases and 1 base, in that order; junction bases with no gene match: 5. DNA for the CDR3: TGTGCCAGCAGTGATACTAGCGCTTCCTACGAGCAGTACTTC. Translation gives CASSDTSASYEQYF.

V usage is TRBV13 and J usage is TRBJ2-7; D unclear. Trimming removed 1 base at V and 2 bases at J, with 6 bases between. Germline V CDR1 and CDR2: PRHDT, FYEKMQ (reference sequence). The CDR3 spans 13 residues. The CDR3 is CASSLAQPYEQYF. CDR3 in DNA: TGTGCCAGCAGCTTAGCACAGCCCTACGAGCAGTACTTC.